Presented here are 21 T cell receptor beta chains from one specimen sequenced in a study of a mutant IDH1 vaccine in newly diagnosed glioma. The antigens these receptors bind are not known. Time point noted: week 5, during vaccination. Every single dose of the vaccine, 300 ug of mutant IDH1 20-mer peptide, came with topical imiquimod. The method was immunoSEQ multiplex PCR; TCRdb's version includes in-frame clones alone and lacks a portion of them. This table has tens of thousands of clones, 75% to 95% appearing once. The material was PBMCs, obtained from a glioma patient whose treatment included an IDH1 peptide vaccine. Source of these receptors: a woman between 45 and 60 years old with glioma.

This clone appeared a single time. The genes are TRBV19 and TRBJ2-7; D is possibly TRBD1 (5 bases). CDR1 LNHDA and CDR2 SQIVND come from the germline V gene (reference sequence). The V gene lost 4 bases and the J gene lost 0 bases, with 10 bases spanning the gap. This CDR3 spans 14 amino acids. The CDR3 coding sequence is TGTGCCAGTAGTACTCCGACAGTCTCCTACGAGCAGTACTTC. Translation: CASSTPTVSYEQYF.

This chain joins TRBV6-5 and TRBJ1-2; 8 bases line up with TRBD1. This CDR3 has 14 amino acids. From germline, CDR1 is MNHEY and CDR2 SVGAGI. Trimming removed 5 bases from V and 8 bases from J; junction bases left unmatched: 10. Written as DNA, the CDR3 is TGTGCCAGCAGTCGCGAGACAGGGGCTTACGGCTACACCTTC. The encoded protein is CASSRETGAYGYTF.

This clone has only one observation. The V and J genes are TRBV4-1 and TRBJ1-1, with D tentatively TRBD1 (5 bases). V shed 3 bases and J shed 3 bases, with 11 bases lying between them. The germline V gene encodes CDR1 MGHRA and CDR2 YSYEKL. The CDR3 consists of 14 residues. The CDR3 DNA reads TGCGCCAGCAGCCAGGACACCCCGGACACTGAAGCTTTCTTT. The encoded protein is CASSQDTPDTEAFF.

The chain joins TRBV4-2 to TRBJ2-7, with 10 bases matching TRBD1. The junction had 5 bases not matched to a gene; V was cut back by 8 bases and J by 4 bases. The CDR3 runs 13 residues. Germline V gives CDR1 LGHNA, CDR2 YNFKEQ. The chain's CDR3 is CASAGTGDYEQYF. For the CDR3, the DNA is TGTGCCAGCGCCGGGACAGGGGATTACGAGCAGTACTTC.

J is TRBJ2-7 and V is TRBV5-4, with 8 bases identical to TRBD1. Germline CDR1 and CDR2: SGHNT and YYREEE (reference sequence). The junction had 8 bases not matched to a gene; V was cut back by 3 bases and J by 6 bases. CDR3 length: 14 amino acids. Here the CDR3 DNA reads TGTGCCAGCAGCTCAGGAACGGACAGGGTCGAGCAGTACTTC. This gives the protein CASSSGTDRVEQYF.

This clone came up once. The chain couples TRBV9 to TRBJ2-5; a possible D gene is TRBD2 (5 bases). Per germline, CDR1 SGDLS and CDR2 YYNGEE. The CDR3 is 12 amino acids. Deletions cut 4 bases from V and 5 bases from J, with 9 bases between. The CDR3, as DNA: TGTGCCAGCAGCCCGGGGTGGGAGACCCAGTACTTC. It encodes CASSPGWETQYF. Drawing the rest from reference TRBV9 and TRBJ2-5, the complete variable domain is DSGVTQTPKHLITATGQRVTLRCSPRSGDLSVYWYQQSLDQGLQFLIQYYNGEERAKGNILERFSAQQFPDLHSELNLSSLELGDSALYFCASSPGWETQYFGPGTRLLVL.

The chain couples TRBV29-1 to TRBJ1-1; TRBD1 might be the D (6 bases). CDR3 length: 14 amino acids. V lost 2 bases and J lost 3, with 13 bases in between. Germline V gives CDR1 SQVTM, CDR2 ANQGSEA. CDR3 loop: CSVERGSGDTEAFF. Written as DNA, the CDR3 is TGCAGCGTTGAAAGGGGGTCAGGGGACACTGAAGCTTTCTTT.

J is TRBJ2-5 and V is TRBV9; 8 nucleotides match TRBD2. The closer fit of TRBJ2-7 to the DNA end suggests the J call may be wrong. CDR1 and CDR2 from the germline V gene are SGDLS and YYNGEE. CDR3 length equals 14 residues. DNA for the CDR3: TGTGCCAGCAGCGGAGCGGGAGATTCCTACGAGCAGTACTTC. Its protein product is CASSGAGDSYEQYF.

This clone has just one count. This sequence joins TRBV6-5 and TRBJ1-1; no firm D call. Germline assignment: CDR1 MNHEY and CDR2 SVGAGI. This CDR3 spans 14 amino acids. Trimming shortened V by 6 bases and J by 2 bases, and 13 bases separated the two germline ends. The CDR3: CASRPGPANTEAFF. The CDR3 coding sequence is TGTGCCAGCAGGCCTGGACCGGCTAACACTGAAGCTTTCTTT.

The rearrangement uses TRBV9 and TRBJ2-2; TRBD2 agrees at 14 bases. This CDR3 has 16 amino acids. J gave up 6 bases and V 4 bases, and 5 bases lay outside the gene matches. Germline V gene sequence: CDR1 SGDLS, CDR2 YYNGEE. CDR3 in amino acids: CASSFWTSGRSGELFF. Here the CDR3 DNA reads TGTGCCAGCAGCTTTTGGACTAGCGGGAGGTCCGGGGAGCTGTTTTTT. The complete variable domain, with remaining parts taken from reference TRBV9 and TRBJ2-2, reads DSGVTQTPKHLITATGQRVTLRCSPRSGDLSVYWYQQSLDQGLQFLIQYYNGEERAKGNILERFSAQQFPDLHSELNLSSLELGDSALYFCASSFWTSGRSGELFFGEGSRLTVL.

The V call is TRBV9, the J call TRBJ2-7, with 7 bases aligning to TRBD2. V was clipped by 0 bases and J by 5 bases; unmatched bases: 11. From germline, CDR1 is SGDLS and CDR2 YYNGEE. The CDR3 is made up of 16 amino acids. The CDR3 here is CASSVEGSGRGDEQYF. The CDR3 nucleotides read TGTGCCAGCAGCGTAGAGGGCTCGGGCCGGGGGGACGAGCAGTACTTC. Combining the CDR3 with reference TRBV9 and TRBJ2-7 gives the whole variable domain DSGVTQTPKHLITATGQRVTLRCSPRSGDLSVYWYQQSLDQGLQFLIQYYNGEERAKGNILERFSAQQFPDLHSELNLSSLELGDSALYFCASSVEGSGRGDEQYFGPGTRLTVT.

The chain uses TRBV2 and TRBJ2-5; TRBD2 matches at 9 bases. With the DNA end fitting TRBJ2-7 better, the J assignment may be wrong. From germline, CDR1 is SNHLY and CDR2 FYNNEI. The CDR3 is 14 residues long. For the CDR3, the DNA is TGTGCCAGCTCCCCTAGCGGGGCCTCCTACGAGCAGTACTTC. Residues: CASSPSGASYEQYF.

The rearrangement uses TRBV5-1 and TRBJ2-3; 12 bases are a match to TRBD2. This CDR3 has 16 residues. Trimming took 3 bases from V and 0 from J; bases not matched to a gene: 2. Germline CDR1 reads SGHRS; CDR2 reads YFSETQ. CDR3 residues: CASSSGLAGSTDTQYF. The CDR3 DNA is TGCGCCAGCAGCTCGGGACTAGCGGGCAGCACAGATACGCAGTATTTT.

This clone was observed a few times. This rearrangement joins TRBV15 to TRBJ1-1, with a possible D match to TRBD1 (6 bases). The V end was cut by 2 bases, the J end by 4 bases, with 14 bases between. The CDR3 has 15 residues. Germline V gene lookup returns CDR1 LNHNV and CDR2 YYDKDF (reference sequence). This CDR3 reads CATSRTGIGGTEAFF. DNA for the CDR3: TGTGCCACCAGCAGAACAGGGATCGGGGGCACTGAAGCTTTCTTT.

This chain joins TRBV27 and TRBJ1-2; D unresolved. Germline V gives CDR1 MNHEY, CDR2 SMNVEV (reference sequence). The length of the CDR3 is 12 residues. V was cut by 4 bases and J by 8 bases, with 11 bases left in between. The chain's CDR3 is CASSSLGRGYTF. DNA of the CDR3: TGTGCCAGCAGTTCCCTAGGTCGGGGCTACACCTTC.

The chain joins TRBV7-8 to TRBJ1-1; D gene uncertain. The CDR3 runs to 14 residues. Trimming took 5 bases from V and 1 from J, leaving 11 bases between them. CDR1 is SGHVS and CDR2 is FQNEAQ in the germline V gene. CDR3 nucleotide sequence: TGTGCCAGCAGCCATGGGTCCGGGAACACTGAAGCTTTCTTT. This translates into CASSHGSGNTEAFF.

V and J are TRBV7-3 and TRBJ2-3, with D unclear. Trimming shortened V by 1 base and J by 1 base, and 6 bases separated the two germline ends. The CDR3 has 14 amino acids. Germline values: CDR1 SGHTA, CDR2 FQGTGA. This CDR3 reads CASSLIAGTDTQYF. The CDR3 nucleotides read TGTGCCAGCAGCTTAATTGCGGGCACAGATACGCAGTATTTT.

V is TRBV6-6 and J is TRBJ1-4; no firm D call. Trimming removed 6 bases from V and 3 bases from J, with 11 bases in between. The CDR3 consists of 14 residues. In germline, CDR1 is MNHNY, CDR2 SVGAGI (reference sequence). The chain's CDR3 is CASSRDWANEKLFF. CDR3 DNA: TGTGCCAGCAGCCGTGATTGGGCTAATGAAAAACTGTTTTTT.

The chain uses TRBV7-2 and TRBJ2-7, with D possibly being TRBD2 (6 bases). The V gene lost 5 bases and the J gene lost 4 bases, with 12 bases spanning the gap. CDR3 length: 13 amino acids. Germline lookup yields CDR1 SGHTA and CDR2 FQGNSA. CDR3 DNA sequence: TGTGCCAGCAGCAAGGGACTCGATTACGAGCAGTACTTC. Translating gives CASSKGLDYEQYF.

CDR3: CAWSPTGAGNTIYF. In DNA form, the CDR3 reads TGTGCCTGGAGCCCGACAGGGGCTGGAAACACCATATATTTT. The chain links TRBV30 to TRBJ1-3; 8 bases fit TRBD1. After removal of 3 bases from V and 2 bases from J, the junction contained 3 bases not matched to a gene. In germline, CDR1 is GTSNPN, CDR2 SVGIG (reference sequence). This CDR3 is built from 14 residues.

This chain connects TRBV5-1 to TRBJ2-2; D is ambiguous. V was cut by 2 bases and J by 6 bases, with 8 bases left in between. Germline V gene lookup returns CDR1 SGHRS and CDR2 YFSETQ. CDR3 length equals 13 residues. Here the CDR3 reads CASSFGQSGELFF. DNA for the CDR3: TGCGCCAGCAGCTTTGGGCAGTCCGGGGAGCTGTTTTTT. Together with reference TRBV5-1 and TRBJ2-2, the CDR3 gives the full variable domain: KAGVTQTPRYLIKTRGQQVTLSCSPISGHRSVSWYQQTPGQGLQFLFEYFSETQRNKGNFPGRFSGRQFSNSRSEMNVSTLELGDSALYLCASSFGQSGELFFGEGSRLTVL.